This T cell receptor beta chain was recorded in a study of blood T cell repertoires in COVID-19 (dated by TCRdb to about 2020). At the level of the whole study: Samples covering the acute and convalescent phases of COVID-19 were provided by collaborators in the United States, Italy and Spain. Where available, HLA class I and class II types were obtained from metadata supplied by the sample provider rather than from assay-based typing. The material from the prospective study consisted of cDNA or gDNA derived from T cells, B-cell-depleted T cells, or PBMCs. Deeply sampled blood TCRbeta repertoires from subjects exposed to, actively infected with, or recovered from COVID-19 were included in the dataset. The sample metadata nearly always contained a de-identified subject ID, COVID-19 status, age in years and sex. The repertoires were released in a freely available public database intended as a resource for research on the immune response to SARS-CoV-2. The samples were drawn from two sources: the first 160 participants of the ongoing ImmuneRACE study, and over 950 subjects contributed by 6 global collaborators. General findings and caveats noted by the study authors: The quantity of clinical and demographic metadata differed by source and by participant and was supplied without curation.

The immunoSEQ Assay, a bias-controlled multiplex PCR, was used to amplify TCRbeta CDR3 regions from genomic DNA. Regarding the original processing steps: Within the assay, amplification of reference gene primers was used to estimate how many nucleated cells each sample contained. Sequence reads were collapsed and filtered to measure the absolute abundance of every unique TCRbeta CDR3 rearrangement. For each sample, productive Simpson clonality was calculated by taking the square root of Simpson's diversity index across productive rearrangements. The clones in this table, taken by TCRdb from immuneACCESS, are in-frame only. Not every clone is retained; where verified, under half of the shortfall comes from an unresolved V gene, and the cause of the rest is unknown. V, J and clone size derive from that table, while D and trimming were established from the DNA sequence. In all, the sample holds about 310,000 clones, and roughly 90% of those were seen once. The ten biggest clones cover 2.5% to 3% of the sample.

Worth noting for this clone: Its recognized antigen is unknown. No qualities accompany the bases; no much larger clone lies one base away. In the same sample, other DNA sequences code for this CDR3.

In Seattle, one collaborating source enrolled patients while the infection was active and tracked those patients longitudinally over the course of disease. Each collaborating institution followed its own protocols to collect whole blood in K2EDTA tubes. For TCRbeta analysis, collaborators shipped samples in one of three forms: frozen whole blood, isolated PBMCs, or DNA extracted from either of those sample types. The CDR1 and CDR2 encoded by the germline V gene (reference sequence) are LGHDT and YNNKEL. Unmatched junction bases come to 4, with V trimmed by 1 base and J by 1 base. From cysteine to phenylalanine, the CDR3 is 16 amino acids long. Solely the CDR3 DNA is kept, with 48 bases framed from the first base.

This clonotype was obtained from a woman between 25 and 40 years old with COVID-19, enrolled during active disease. Sequencing used peripheral blood. In this chain, TRBV3-1 (or the pseudogene TRBV3-2) is recombined with TRBJ2-3, with 8 bases aligning to TRBD2. The CDR3 is CASSQGLAGGTDTQYF. The bases read TGTGCCAGCAGCCAAGGGCTAGCGGGCGGCACAGATACGCAGTATTTT.